The 20 T cell receptor beta chains in this list originate from one sample, sequenced in a study of blood T cell repertoires in COVID-19. Profiled with immunoSEQ multiplex PCR; TCRdb holds only in-frame clones, not every one. The sample shows approximately 450,000 clones, roughly 90% of them seen only once. What was sequenced was peripheral blood. Every receptor here comes from a woman aged 25 to 39 with acute or convalescent COVID-19.

The chain links TRBV28 to TRBJ1-1; perhaps TRBD1 as D (5 bases). This CDR3 region has 13 residues. Per germline, CDR1 MDHEN and CDR2 SYDVKM. The CDR3 spells CCSGKQLGAEAFF. For the CDR3, the DNA is TGTTGTTCTGGGAAACAGCTAGGGGCTGAAGCTTTCTTT.

V gene TRBV6-5 combines with J gene TRBJ1-2, with D tentatively TRBD1 (5 bases). The CDR3 spans 14 residues. The germline V and J ends were trimmed by 2 bases and 6 bases, with 13 bases remaining between them. Germline loops: CDR1 MNHEY, CDR2 SVGAGI. The CDR3 is CASSYERQGHGYTF. The CDR3 DNA reads TGTGCCAGCAGTTACGAGAGGCAGGGCCATGGCTACACCTTC.

This clone appeared once. V gene TRBV19 combines with J gene TRBJ1-3; D call uncertain. V was cut by 6 bases and J by 0 bases, with 18 bases left in between. The CDR3 is 17 residues long. Germline V gene data show CDR1 as LNHDA and CDR2 as SQIVND (reference sequence). In DNA, the CDR3 is TGTGCCAGTAGGAGGGATTTGTCGGCGGGCTCTGGAAACACCATATATTTT. Encoded protein: CASRRDLSAGSGNTIYF. Supplemented by reference TRBV19 and TRBJ1-3, the full variable domain reads DGGITQSPKYLFRKEGQNVTLSCEQNLNHDAMYWYRQDPGQGLRLIYYSQIVNDFQKGDIAEGYSVSREKKESFPLTVTSAQKNPTAFYLCASRRDLSAGSGNTIYFGEGSWLTVV.

The V call is TRBV6-2 or TRBV6-3, the J call TRBJ2-5; D perhaps matches TRBD1 (6 bases). The CDR3 loop spans 16 amino acids. Germline loops: CDR1 MNHEY, CDR2 SVGEGT. The V and J ends lost 1 base and 5 bases respectively, with 17 bases between them. In nucleotides, the CDR3 is TGTGCCAGCAGTTACTGGGGGCGCGGTTCCGCGGAGACCCAGTACTTC. This gives the protein CASSYWGRGSAETQYF.

The genes are TRBV10-3 and TRBJ2-1; 8 bases align to TRBD1. The CDR3 totals 16 residues. Germline CDR1 reads ENHRY; CDR2 reads SYGVKD. V shed 2 bases and J 1 base; nucleotides not matched to a gene: 4. As DNA, the CDR3 is TGTGCCATCAGTGAGCCTTGGACAGGGTCCTACAATGAGCAGTTCTTC. Translation: CAISEPWTGSYNEQFF.

The chain is built from TRBV7-9 and TRBJ2-7; D is perhaps TRBD1 (7 bases). Germline loops: CDR1 SEHNR, CDR2 FQNEAQ (reference sequence). The CDR3 consists of 15 residues. V was cut by 4 bases and J by 4 bases, with 17 bases left in between. The CDR3 spells CASSSSGGLGYEQYF. The CDR3 DNA reads TGTGCCAGCAGCTCTTCAGGGGGGTTGGGATACGAGCAGTACTTC.

The rearrangement uses TRBV6-5 and TRBJ1-4; TRBD1 is a possible D gene (5 bases). V lost 7 bases and J lost 6, with 12 bases in between. CDR3 length: 13 residues. Germline V gives CDR1 MNHEY, CDR2 SVGAGI. In DNA, the CDR3 is TGTGCCAGCAATGGGGGGGATCATGAAAAACTGTTTTTT. Amino acid sequence: CASNGGDHEKLFF.

The CDR3 is CASSLGDSLSLYF. CDR3 DNA sequence: TGTGCCAGTAGTTTGGGAGACTCCCTCAGCTTGTACTTC. This rearrangement joins TRBV19 to TRBJ2-5; D perhaps matches TRBD2 (5 bases). This CDR3 spans 13 amino acids. V was shortened by 5 bases and J by 13 bases, with 20 bases between the two germline ends. The germline CDR1 and CDR2 sequences are LNHDA and SQIVND (reference sequence). Full variable domain (missing parts from reference TRBV19 and TRBJ2-5): DGGITQSPKYLFRKEGQNVTLSCEQNLNHDAMYWYRQDPGQGLRLIYYSQIVNDFQKGDIAEGYSVSREKKESFPLTVTSAQKNPTAFYLCASSLGDSLSLYFGPGTRLLVL.

V is TRBV5-8 and J is TRBJ2-7; perhaps TRBD2 as D (5 bases). V was pared by 2 bases and J by 3 bases, with 9 bases between. Germline V gene sequence: CDR1 SGHTS, CDR2 YDEGEE. This CDR3 contains 13 residues. CDR3 in amino acids: CASSFTAGYEQYF. The DNA of the CDR3 is TGTGCCAGCAGCTTTACGGCGGGCTACGAGCAGTACTTC. The variable domain in full, with the rest retrieved from reference TRBV5-8 and TRBJ2-7, is EAGVTQSPTHLIKTRGQQATLRCSPISGHTSVYWYQQALGLGLQFLLWYDEGEERNRGNFPPRFSGRQFPNYSSELNVNALELEDSALYLCASSFTAGYEQYFGPGTRLTVT.

The chain employs TRBV5-4 and TRBJ1-1; TRBD1 aligns across 12 bases. The CDR3 runs to 15 residues. The ends lost 4 bases at V and 4 bases at J; junction bases unmatched: 5. Germline V gene lookup returns CDR1 SGHNT and CDR2 YYREEE (reference sequence). This CDR3 reads CASSSGTGGLTEAFF. The CDR3 region has the DNA TGTGCCAGCAGCAGCGGGACAGGGGGCCTCACTGAAGCTTTCTTT. Together with reference TRBV5-4 and TRBJ1-1, the CDR3 gives the full variable domain: ETGVTQSPTHLIKTRGQQVTLRCSSQSGHNTVSWYQQALGQGPQFIFQYYREEENGRGNFPPRFSGLQFPNYSSELNVNALELDDSALYLCASSSGTGGLTEAFFGQGTRLTVV.

A remark on this clone: An end of the junction differs from the germline gene, which may be a read error. V is TRBV6-5 and J is TRBJ2-7, with TRBD1 as a possible D gene (6 bases). Germline V CDR1 and CDR2: MNHEY, SVGAGI. The CDR3 has 12 amino acids. Written as DNA, the CDR3 is TGTGCCAGCAGGGACAGACATTACGGGCAGTACTTC. Its protein product is CASRDRHYGQYF.

CDR3 DNA sequence: TGCGCCAGCAGCCAAGAGACAGGTAACACTGAAGCTTTCTTT. Its translation: CASSQETGNTEAFF. This rearrangement joins TRBV4-1 to TRBJ1-1; tentatively, D is TRBD1 (6 bases). The germline V gene encodes CDR1 MGHRA and CDR2 YSYEKL. The length of the CDR3 is 14 residues. With 0 bases removed from V and 2 bases from J, the gap between germline ends came to 7 bases.

This chain uses TRBV27 with TRBJ1-2, with 10 bases identical to TRBD1. V dropped 5 bases and J dropped 6; count of bases not matched to a gene: 3. Looked up from germline, CDR1 is MNHEY and CDR2 is SMNVEV (reference sequence). This CDR3 is 13 amino acids long. The CDR3 loop reads CASSIGTGDGYTF. Here the CDR3 DNA reads TGTGCCAGCAGTATAGGGACAGGGGATGGCTACACCTTC.

This sequence joins TRBV6-5 and TRBJ1-2; 8 bases map to TRBD1. V lost 8 bases, J lost 4 bases, and 9 bases stayed unmatched. Per the germline V gene, CDR1 is MNHEY and CDR2 is SVGAGI. This CDR3 region has 14 residues. The DNA for the CDR3 is TGTGCCAGCTCCCACAGGGGGGCCAGCTATGGCTACACCTTC. Translating it yields CASSHRGASYGYTF.

The genes are TRBV4-1 and TRBJ1-4; a possible D gene is TRBD1 (6 bases). Germline CDR1 reads MGHRA; CDR2 reads YSYEKL. Trimming left V 0 bases short and J 3 bases short, with 14 bases between. The CDR3 length is 17 residues. CDR3 DNA sequence: TGCGCCAGCAGCCAAGATGCCTGGAACAGGGCTAATGAAAAACTGTTTTTT. Translated, it gives CASSQDAWNRANEKLFF.

The genes are TRBV28 and TRBJ1-6, with TRBD1 as a possible D gene (6 bases). Trimming removed 1 base at V and 7 bases at J, with 14 bases between. The germline V gene encodes CDR1 MDHEN and CDR2 SYDVKM. The CDR3 is 16 amino acids. The CDR3 DNA is TGTGCCAGCAGTTTATTGAGAACAGGGTGGAATTCACCCCTCCACTTT. This sequence encodes CASSLLRTGWNSPLHF.

This chain joins TRBV7-8 and TRBJ2-5, with 7 bases fitting TRBD2. The CDR3 loop spans 16 amino acids. Germline values: CDR1 SGHVS, CDR2 FQNEAQ. Trimming took 3 bases from V and 5 from J; bases not matched to a gene: 12. The CDR3 protein is CASSLSGAISPETQYF. The CDR3 DNA is TGTGCCAGCAGCTTGAGCGGGGCTATTTCCCCCGAGACCCAGTACTTC. Together with reference TRBV7-8 and TRBJ2-5, the CDR3 gives the full variable domain: GAGVSQSPRYKVAKRGQDVALRCDPISGHVSLFWYQQALGQGPEFLTYFQNEAQLDKSGLPSDRFFAERPEGSVSTLKIQRTQQEDSAVYLCASSLSGAISPETQYFGPGTRLLVL.

The chain recombines TRBV5-6 with TRBJ2-2, with 7 bases fitting TRBD2. The CDR3 is made up of 16 amino acids. The trim removed 0 bases at V and 2 bases at J, leaving 4 bases unmatched. Germline V lookup: CDR1 SGHDT, CDR2 YYEEEE. Here the CDR3 reads CASSLGGGINTGELFF. DNA of the CDR3: TGTGCCAGCAGCTTGGGCGGGGGAATTAACACCGGGGAGCTGTTTTTT.

V and J are TRBV29-1 and TRBJ1-1; TRBD1 matches at 11 bases. The germline V gene encodes CDR1 SQVTM and CDR2 ANQGSEA. CDR3 length: 13 residues. Losses at the gene ends were 5 bases for V and 4 bases for J; bases not matched to a gene: 3. CDR3 DNA: TGCAGCGTTTGGGGACAGGGGGGCACTGAAGCTTTCTTT. Protein sequence: CSVWGQGGTEAFF.

This clone was detected only a few times. J is TRBJ1-2 and V is TRBV6-5, with no clear D. Germline-derived CDR1 and CDR2 are MNHEY and SVGAGI. The CDR3 has 14 amino acids. V was clipped by 7 bases and J by 4 bases, with 16 bases between them. CDR3 amino acids: CASISGGSLYGYTF. CDR3 in DNA: TGTGCCAGCATATCGGGAGGCTCGCTCTATGGCTACACCTTC.